Below, one T cell receptor (beta chain) is given with its context. This clonotype was counted many times. Its antigen is still unknown. One base away there is no much larger clone; base qualities are not given. These data come from a study of human T cells and chemical hapten exposure (dated by TCRdb to about 2021). About the investigation overall: For sensitization, 2% DPC in acetone was applied to a 2 cm by 2 cm area of upper inner arm skin. Throughout the roughly 23-week study period, patients were also given weekly therapeutic DPC doses on the scalp. Patch testing was performed on the upper back with Finn chambers containing 0.01% DPC, and the patch tests were scored after 6 days according to International Contact Dermatitis Research Group standards. Alopecia areata with under or over 50% scalp involvement, alopecia totalis and alopecia universalis were represented in the patient cohort, which was mostly female. Libraries were pooled for sequencing, and per-sample TCR yields varied mainly because of small differences in library volumes within the pool. Peripheral blood TCR repertoire changes were tracked in vivo in alopecia patients during primary and secondary sensitization to the hapten diphenylcyclopropenone (DPC). Blood samples were taken from patients before sensitization (week 0) and then at 2, 6 and about 24 weeks after DPC sensitization. For TCR sequencing, blood came from 25 to 35 alopecia patients at anywhere from one to four time points (pre-sensitization, 2, 6 and 24 weeks).

Clipping removes 0 bases from V and 7 bases from J, with 5 as the unmatched junction base count. The CDR3 contains 15 residues, cysteine and phenylalanine counted. The entry retains the CDR3 DNA only, 45 bases that are in frame from base 1. According to the germline V gene (reference sequence), CDR1 reads DFQATT and CDR2 reads SNEGSKA. Overall results and qualifications from the work: Expanded TCRs formed significantly more large CDR3 similarity clusters than pre-sensitization or healthy control sets, consistent with antigen-driven responses. The number of TCRs above 1 in 1000 frequency did not change with DPC sensitization; there was no evidence of global repertoire structure alterations. Patch test score was positively correlated with the number of PT1 expanded TCRs, with significance at thresholds 8, 16 and 32 but not at 4. Because every patient had alopecia, a presumed autoimmune disease, the patients' immune response might differ from that of healthy individuals. After repeated subsampling, the strength of the expansion versus patch-test correlation and the threshold at which it became significant changed.

To prepare the library, RACE was applied. Reads for this sample came from a NextSeq 500. During library preparation, unique molecular identifiers were attached to individual cDNA molecules so that TCRs could be counted in a quantitative, reproducible way. From each blood RNA sample, both TCR alpha and TCR beta chains were sequenced. The authors processed their data as follows. The median number of TCRs per sample was over 85,000, ranging from about 20,000 to 700,000. V, J and CDR3 annotation of the TCR reads was carried out using the Decombinator software suite. For the PS versus PT1 abundance plots, all samples were subsampled to the same number of TCRs (28,000). Expanded TCRs were defined as absent before sensitization and observed at least eight times at the 2-week time point. The public sequencing data were trimmed at Q25 with fastp and processed into clonotypes with MiXCR by TCRdb, which kept only in-frame beta chains. Identical CDR3 proteins give one entry, which carries the most common genes and DNA. These V and J calls originate from TCRdb's pipeline instead of the authors' own analysis. The sample data list tens of thousands of distinct CDR3 sequences, and approximately 3.4% of these were observed just once. The biggest ten clones account for approximately 7.1% of the sample.

The time point tag for this specimen amounts to: patch test 2, 6 weeks after DPC sensitization. Per the publication, the treatment or condition label means: therapeutic diphenylcyclopropenone sensitization with weekly scalp DPC. Blood at each patch-test visit was drawn before the patch test was applied. To be eligible, patients had to be aged 18 to 70, diagnosed with alopecia and judged suitable for DPC therapy, while pregnant patients were excluded. Total RNA was extracted from unfractionated whole blood that had been collected in Tempus Blood RNA tubes. The sequenced sample was whole blood, obtained in connection with sensitization to the hapten diphenylcyclopropenone (DPC). The TCR sequence derives from a man aged 35 to 55 with alopecia areata. Some clones in this sample may be carry-over from other donors' samples. The sequence is built from TRBV20-1 and TRBJ1-4; 10 central bases correspond to TRBD1. The sequence in DNA is TGCAGTGCTAGAGATTTTGACAGGGGGCGTGAAAAACTGTTTTTT. It translates as CSARDFDRGREKLFF.